This T cell receptor beta chain is from a study of blood T cell repertoires in COVID-19. The length of the CDR3 is 17 residues. The germline V gene encodes CDR1 KGHSH and CDR2 LQKENI. V lost 4 bases and J 4 bases, leaving 19 bases between the germline ends. Adults between about 18 and 95 years of age took part from 24 US areas. Produced via immunoSEQ multiplex PCR; TCRdb's table is partial and in-frame only. Here the sample spans around 220,000 clones, 75% to 85% being singletons. The rearrangement joins TRBV18 to TRBJ1-4, with D unresolved. Sequenced material: PBMCs or T cells enriched from blood (not recorded which). The source of this sequence is a woman aged 40 to 50 with acute COVID-19. The CDR3 loop is CASSRGLSGNFNEKLFF. CDR3 nucleotides: TGTGCCAGCTCACGTGGCCTCTCAGGCAACTTTAATGAAAAACTGTTTTTT.